This TCR beta chain was recorded in a study of neurological immune-mediated disorders. 5'RACE with 10-nucleotide random UMIs produced the cDNA. Each CDR3 protein is one row after TCRdb ran MiXCR on the 5' RACE reads. Of tens of thousands of distinct CDR3 sequences in the sample, approximately 15% were seen once. The CDR3 length is 17 residues. Germline assignment: CDR1 DFQATT and CDR2 SNEGSKA (reference sequence). Trimming took 2 bases from V and 0 from J; bases not matched to a gene: 2. The time point denotes: longitudinal time-point 1 (baseline). The starting material, 2 million PBMCs stored at -80 C, gave rise to the unsorted libraries.

The J gene is TRBJ2-3, the V gene TRBV20-1; TRBD2 agrees at 16 bases. The material sequenced was PBMCs. This TCR was sampled from a female donor with HTLV-1-associated myelopathy (HAM/TSP). This chain's CDR3 is CSARQGLAGGSTDTQYF. As DNA, the CDR3 is TGCAGTGCTAGACAGGGACTAGCGGGGGGGAGCACAGATACGCAGTATTTT.